The 22 T cell receptor beta chains listed next were all sequenced from one sample in a study of T cell repertoires in urothelial bladder cancer. Sequencing was performed with immunoSEQ multiplex PCR; in TCRdb, only in-frame clones are kept and a portion is missing. The profile shows thousands of clones, around 58% of them singletons. The sequencing input was tumor-infiltrating cells from bladder cancer. The receptors here all came from a human donor with urothelial carcinoma.

This clone was found a few times. The chain has TRBV6-1 and TRBJ1-2, with no clear D. The CDR3 length is 14 residues. V dropped 1 base and J dropped 4 bases, with 10 bases sitting between them. Germline V lookup: CDR1 MNHNS, CDR2 SASEGT. The CDR3 DNA reads TGTGCCAGCAGTGAAGGTCAGCTTTTCTATGGCTACACCTTC. Its translation: CASSEGQLFYGYTF.

This clone was counted a few times. CDR3 DNA sequence: TGTGCCAGTAGTAGGATCACAGGGTTTGAGAACACCTTC. This translates into CASSRITGFENTF. This chain joins TRBV19 and TRBJ1-2, with D maybe TRBD1 (6 bases). V was trimmed by 4 bases and J by 12 bases, leaving 18 bases between them. Germline lookup yields CDR1 LNHDA and CDR2 SQIVND (reference sequence). The CDR3 contains 13 residues.

The rearrangement links TRBV7-9 to TRBJ1-1; D is perhaps TRBD1 (6 bases). Between the trimmed V and J ends, which lost 1 base and 0 bases, there was a span of 12 bases. The CDR3 length is 16 residues. The V gene's germline CDR1 is SEHNR and CDR2 FQNEAQ (reference sequence). The CDR3 coding sequence is TGTGCCAGCAGCTTAGGGGGGGCAGTTGTGAACACTGAAGCTTTCTTT. Translated: CASSLGGAVVNTEAFF.

This clone was seen more than once but under ten times. CDR3 sequence reads: CASSPGQDTEAFF. Here the CDR3 DNA reads TGTGCCAGCAGCCCGGGACAGGACACTGAAGCTTTCTTT. This chain joins TRBV6-5 and TRBJ1-1; 8 nucleotides line up with TRBD1. V gave up 6 bases and J gave up 3 bases; unmatched junction bases: 3. CDR1 MNHEY and CDR2 SVGAGI come from the germline V gene. The CDR3 is 13 residues long.

The chain couples TRBV11-2 to TRBJ1-1, with TRBD1 matching 8 bases. The germline CDR1 and CDR2 sequences are SGHAT and FQNNGV. This CDR3 spans 15 amino acids. V was clipped by 7 bases and J by 4 bases; unmatched bases: 11. The CDR3 DNA sequence: TGTGCCAGCACTAGCTCAGCAGGGGGCACCACTGAAGCTTTCTTT. It encodes CASTSSAGGTTEAFF.

This clone was seen once. This sequence joins TRBV21-1 and TRBJ1-6. TRBV21-1 is a pseudogene segment. The CDR3 runs to 18 residues. The CDR3 is CASSRPGRFQSYNSPLHF. CDR3 nucleotides: TGTGCCAGCAGCCGACCTGGGAGGTTCCAGTCCTATAATTCACCCCTCCACTTT.

This clone was detected a few times. The chain combines TRBV10-3 with TRBJ1-1; 7 bases map to TRBD1. The V and J ends lost 6 bases and 0 bases, in that order; junction bases with no gene match: 1. The CDR3 length is 13 residues. Germline V gene sequence: CDR1 ENHRY, CDR2 SYGVKD. CDR3 sequence reads: CAIRGQMNTEAFF. The CDR3 nucleotides are TGTGCCATCAGGGGACAGATGAACACTGAAGCTTTCTTT.

This clone was seen once. V gene TRBV19 combines with J gene TRBJ2-3; a possible D gene is TRBD2 (5 bases). The CDR3 has 14 amino acids. V dropped 5 bases and J dropped 2 bases, with 11 bases sitting between them. Germline V lookup: CDR1 LNHDA, CDR2 SQIVND (reference sequence). CDR3 sequence reads: CASSLTGSTDTQYF. The CDR3 coding sequence is TGTGCCAGTAGTTTAACGGGGTCCACAGATACGCAGTATTTT.

This clone is a singleton in its sample. The chain couples TRBV19 to TRBJ2-1, with D possibly being TRBD2 (6 bases). The CDR3 totals 14 residues. V was pared by 3 bases and J by 7 bases, with 13 bases between. The V gene's germline CDR1 is LNHDA and CDR2 SQIVND (reference sequence). The DNA of the CDR3 is TGTGCCAGTAGTATTGCGGGACCAGCTAATGAGCAGTTCTTC. It yields the protein CASSIAGPANEQFF.

This chain joins TRBV7-2 and TRBJ2-2; D unclear. This CDR3 contains 13 residues. Germline CDR1 is SGHTA and CDR2 is FQGNSA. V lost 1 base, J lost 7 bases, and 7 bases lay in between. CDR3 DNA sequence: TGTGCCAGCAGCTTAGGACCGTACGGGGAGCTGTTTTTT. Protein sequence: CASSLGPYGELFF.

By share, this clone ranks as medium-sized. The chain carries TRBV5-1 and TRBJ2-1; 11 nucleotides align to TRBD1. The J segment lost 5 bases and the V segment lost 8 bases, leaving 6 bases of the junction unmatched. The CDR3 has 14 residues. The V gene's germline CDR1 is SGHRS and CDR2 YFSETQ. CDR3 DNA: TGCGCCAGTGGACAGGGGGCCAACAACAATGAGCAGTTCTTC. Amino acids: CASGQGANNNEQFF. Full variable domain (rest looked up from reference TRBV5-1 and TRBJ2-1): KAGVTQTPRYLIKTRGQQVTLSCSPISGHRSVSWYQQTPGQGLQFLFEYFSETQRNKGNFPGRFSGRQFSNSRSEMNVSTLELGDSALYLCASGQGANNNEQFFGPGTRLTVL.

V and J are TRBV10-2 and TRBJ2-1; 8 nucleotides agree with TRBD2. This CDR3 is 17 amino acids long. Trimming at V came to 2 bases and at J to 2 bases, leaving 8 bases not matched to a gene. The V gene's germline CDR1 is WSHSY and CDR2 SAAADI. In DNA, the CDR3 is TGCGCCAGCAGTGAGCGGGGGGGTCGAGTAGCCTACAATGAGCAGTTCTTC. This codes for CASSERGGRVAYNEQFF.

J is TRBJ1-2 and V is TRBV19, with D possibly being TRBD1 (6 bases). This CDR3 spans 13 amino acids. CDR1 is LNHDA and CDR2 is SQIVND in the germline V gene (reference sequence). Trimming took 7 bases from V and 8 from J, leaving 17 bases between them. Here the CDR3 reads CASNVRGAQGYTF. For the CDR3, the DNA is TGTGCCAGTAATGTTAGGGGGGCGCAAGGCTACACCTTC.

The V gene is TRBV28, the J gene TRBJ2-7, with TRBD1 matching over 9 bases. CDR3 length: 17 amino acids. Germline loops: CDR1 MDHEN, CDR2 SYDVKM. Unmatched junction bases numbered 14, after V lost 1 base and J lost 7 bases. CDR3 DNA: TGTGCCAGCAGTTTATCCCCCGGGACAGGGTCCCATTGGGAGCAGTACTTC. It is translated as CASSLSPGTGSHWEQYF.

This clone has a count of ten or more. The CDR3 spells CSVVTSEQFF. The CDR3 region has the DNA TGCAGCGTTGTGACCTCTGAGCAGTTCTTC. This chain joins TRBV29-1 and TRBJ2-1; D ambiguous. The V end lost 4 bases, the J end lost 9 bases, and 7 bases lay between the germline ends. There are 10 residues in the CDR3. Per the germline V gene, CDR1 is SQVTM and CDR2 is ANQGSEA.

This clone is labeled medium-sized. The chain combines TRBV19 with TRBJ1-5; tentatively, D is TRBD1 (6 bases). Germline V gene data show CDR1 as LNHDA and CDR2 as SQIVND (reference sequence). V lost 5 bases and J lost 5, with 19 bases in between. This CDR3 is built from 16 residues. CDR3 nucleotides: TGTGCCAGTAGTTCAAGCGTAGGACAGCAAGATCAGCCCCAGCATTTT. Residues: CASSSSVGQQDQPQHF. The full variable domain, completed using reference TRBV19 and TRBJ1-5, is DGGITQSPKYLFRKEGQNVTLSCEQNLNHDAMYWYRQDPGQGLRLIYYSQIVNDFQKGDIAEGYSVSREKKESFPLTVTSAQKNPTAFYLCASSSSVGQQDQPQHFGDGTRLSIL.

This clone has a single count. This sequence joins TRBV15 and TRBJ1-3; D is unclear. The V gene's germline CDR1 is LNHNV and CDR2 YYDKDF (reference sequence). CDR3 length: 15 amino acids. V lost 0 bases, J lost 2 bases, and 8 bases lay in between. CDR3 sequence: CATSRDPSTGNTIYF. The CDR3 DNA sequence: TGTGCCACCAGCAGAGATCCTAGCACTGGAAACACCATATATTTT.

In its sample, this clone was seen a few times. This chain uses TRBV5-6 with TRBJ2-2; 9 nucleotides agree with TRBD2. With 2 bases clipped from V and 2 bases from J, the junction kept 1 base outside the gene matches. This CDR3 is built from 15 residues. CDR1 SGHDT and CDR2 YYEEEE come from the germline V gene. This CDR3 reads CASSFLAGNTGELFF. CDR3 in DNA: TGTGCCAGCAGCTTCCTAGCGGGAAACACCGGGGAGCTGTTTTTT. Drawing the rest from reference TRBV5-6 and TRBJ2-2, the complete variable domain is DAGVTQSPTHLIKTRGQQVTLRCSPKSGHDTVSWYQQALGQGPQFIFQYYEEEERQRGNFPDRFSGHQFPNYSSELNVNALLLGDSALYLCASSFLAGNTGELFFGEGSRLTVL.

This rearrangement joins TRBV30 to TRBJ2-6; no clear D. Per germline, CDR1 GTSNPN and CDR2 SVGIG (reference sequence). The CDR3 runs 14 residues. V lost 2 bases to trimming and J lost 0 bases, with 5 bases between them. CDR3: CAWSFYSGANVLTF. The CDR3 nucleotides read TGTGCCTGGAGTTTTTACTCTGGGGCCAACGTCCTGACTTTC.

This chain joins TRBV4-1 and TRBJ1-4; 9 bases agree with TRBD1. Trimming cost V 3 bases and J 2 bases; bases outside gene matches: 4. The CDR3 runs 16 residues. CDR1 is MGHRA and CDR2 is YSYEKL in the germline V gene. CDR3: CASSQDGTGTNEKLFF. The CDR3, as DNA: TGCGCCAGCAGCCAGGACGGGACAGGGACTAATGAAAAACTGTTTTTT.

The chain employs TRBV5-4 and TRBJ2-7; possibly TRBD2 for D (6 bases). Trimming pared 0 bases from V and 7 bases from J, leaving 17 bases between. CDR3 size: 15 residues. The germline V gene has CDR1 SGHNT and CDR2 YYREEE (reference sequence). The CDR3 nucleotides are TGTGCCAGCAGCTTGGGACTAGAAGGCCCGAGGGAGCAGTACTTC. Amino acids: CASSLGLEGPREQYF.

The chain uses TRBV9 and TRBJ1-1; tentative D call: TRBD1 (6 bases). CDR1 is SGDLS and CDR2 is YYNGEE in the germline V gene. Trimming took off 3 bases at V and 1 base at J, with 10 bases between the two ends. The CDR3 is made up of 14 amino acids. CDR3 residues: CASSAGGQNTEAFF. CDR3 nucleotides: TGTGCCAGCAGCGCGGGGGGACAGAACACTGAAGCTTTCTTT.